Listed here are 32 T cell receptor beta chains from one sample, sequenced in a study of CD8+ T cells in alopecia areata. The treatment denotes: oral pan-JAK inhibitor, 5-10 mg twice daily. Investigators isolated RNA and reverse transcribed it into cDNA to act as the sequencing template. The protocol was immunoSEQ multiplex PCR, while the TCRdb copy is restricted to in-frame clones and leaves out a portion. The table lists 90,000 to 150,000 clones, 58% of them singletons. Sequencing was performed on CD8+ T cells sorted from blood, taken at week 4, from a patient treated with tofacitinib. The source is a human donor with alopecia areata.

Here the CDR3 reads CAWSLGGDEKLFF. For the CDR3, the DNA is TGTGCCTGGAGTTTAGGGGGGGACGAAAAACTGTTTTTT. The chain couples TRBV30 to TRBJ1-4, with D maybe TRBD1 (6 bases). Germline CDR1 reads GTSNPN; CDR2 reads SVGIG (reference sequence). The CDR3 sequence is 13 residues long. Trimming pared 2 bases from V and 8 bases from J, leaving 12 bases between.

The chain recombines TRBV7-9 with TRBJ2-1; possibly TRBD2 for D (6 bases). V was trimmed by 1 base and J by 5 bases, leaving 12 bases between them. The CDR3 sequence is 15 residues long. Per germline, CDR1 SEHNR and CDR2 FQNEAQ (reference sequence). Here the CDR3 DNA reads TGTGCCAGCAGCTTAGTGGGGGGTCATAACAATGAGCAGTTCTTC. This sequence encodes CASSLVGGHNNEQFF. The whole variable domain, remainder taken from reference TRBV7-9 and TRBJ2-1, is DTGVSQNPRHKITKRGQNVTFRCDPISEHNRLYWYRQTLGQGPEFLTYFQNEAQLEKSRLLSDRFSAERPKGSFSTLEIQRTEQGDSAMYLCASSLVGGHNNEQFFGPGTRLTVL.

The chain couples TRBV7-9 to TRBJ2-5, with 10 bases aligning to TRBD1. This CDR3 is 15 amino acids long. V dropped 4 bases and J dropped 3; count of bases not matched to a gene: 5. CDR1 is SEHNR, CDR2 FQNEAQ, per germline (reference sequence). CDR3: CASSSGQGGKETQYF. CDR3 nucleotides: TGTGCCAGCAGCTCCGGACAGGGGGGCAAAGAGACCCAGTACTTC.

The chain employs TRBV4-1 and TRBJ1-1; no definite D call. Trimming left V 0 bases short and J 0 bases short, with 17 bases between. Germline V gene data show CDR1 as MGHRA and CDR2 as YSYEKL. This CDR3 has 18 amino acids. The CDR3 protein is CASSQDRADLGMNTEAFF. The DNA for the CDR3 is TGCGCCAGCAGCCAAGATCGGGCGGACCTTGGGATGAACACTGAAGCTTTCTTT.

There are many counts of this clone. The DNA of the CDR3 is TGTGCCAGCAGCTACATAGCGGGGGGAGTCTACGAGCAGTACTTC. Encoded protein: CASSYIAGGVYEQYF. This chain connects TRBV5-8 to TRBJ2-7; 10 bases are shared with TRBD2. This CDR3 has 15 amino acids. V lost 3 bases, J lost 3 bases, and 6 bases stayed unmatched. Germline V CDR1 and CDR2: SGHTS, YDEGEE.

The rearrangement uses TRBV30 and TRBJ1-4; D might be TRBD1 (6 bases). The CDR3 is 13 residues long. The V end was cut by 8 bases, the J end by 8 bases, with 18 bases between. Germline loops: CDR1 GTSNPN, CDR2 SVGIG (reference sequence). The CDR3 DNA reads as TGTGCCGGGACCTGGGGGCAAGGAGAAAAACTGTTTTTT. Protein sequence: CAGTWGQGEKLFF.

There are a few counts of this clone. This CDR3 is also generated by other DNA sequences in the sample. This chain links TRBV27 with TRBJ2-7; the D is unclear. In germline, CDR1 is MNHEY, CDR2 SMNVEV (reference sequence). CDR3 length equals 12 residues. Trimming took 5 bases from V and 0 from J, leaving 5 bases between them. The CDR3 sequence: CASSDRSYEQYF. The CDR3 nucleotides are TGTGCCAGCAGTGACCGCTCCTACGAGCAGTACTTC.

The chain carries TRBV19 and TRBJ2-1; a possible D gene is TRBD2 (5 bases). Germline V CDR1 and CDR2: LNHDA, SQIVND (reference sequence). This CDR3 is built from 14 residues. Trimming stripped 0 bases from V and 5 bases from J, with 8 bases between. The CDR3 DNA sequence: TGTGCCAGTAGTATAGATGGACTCCACAATGAGCAGTTCTTC. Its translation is CASSIDGLHNEQFF.

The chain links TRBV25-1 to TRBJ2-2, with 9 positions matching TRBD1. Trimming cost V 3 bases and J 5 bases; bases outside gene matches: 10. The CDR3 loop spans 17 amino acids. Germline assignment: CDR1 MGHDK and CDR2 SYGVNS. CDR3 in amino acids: CASSDYGQGKTTGELFF. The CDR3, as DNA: TGTGCCAGCAGTGATTACGGACAGGGGAAAACAACCGGGGAGCTGTTTTTT.

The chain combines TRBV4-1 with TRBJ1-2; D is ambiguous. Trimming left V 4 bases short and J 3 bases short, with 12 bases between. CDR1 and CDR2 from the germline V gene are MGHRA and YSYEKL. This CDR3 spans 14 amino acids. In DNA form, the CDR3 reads TGCGCCAGCAGCCCCCTGGCCCTAGACTATGGCTACACCTTC. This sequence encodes CASSPLALDYGYTF.

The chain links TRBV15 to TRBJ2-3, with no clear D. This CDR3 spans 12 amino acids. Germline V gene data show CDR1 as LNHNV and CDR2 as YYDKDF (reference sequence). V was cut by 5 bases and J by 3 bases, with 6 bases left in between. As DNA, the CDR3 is TGTGCCACCAGCTCGGATACAGATACGCAGTATTTT. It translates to CATSSDTDTQYF.

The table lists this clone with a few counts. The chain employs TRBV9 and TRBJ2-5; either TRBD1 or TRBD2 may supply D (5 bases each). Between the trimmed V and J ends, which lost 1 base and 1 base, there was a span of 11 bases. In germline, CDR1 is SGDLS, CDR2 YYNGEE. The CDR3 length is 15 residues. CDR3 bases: TGTGCCAGCAGCGTACTAGGGGAGCCCCAAGAGACCCAGTACTTC. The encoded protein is CASSVLGEPQETQYF.

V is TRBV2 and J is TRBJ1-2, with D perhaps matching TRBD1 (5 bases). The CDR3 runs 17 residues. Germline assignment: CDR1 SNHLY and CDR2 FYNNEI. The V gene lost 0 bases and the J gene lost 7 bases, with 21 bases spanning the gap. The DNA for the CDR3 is TGTGCCAGCAGTGAAGCCCCTCCGGTGGGCCGGGGCCTTGGCTACACCTTC. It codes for CASSEAPPVGRGLGYTF.

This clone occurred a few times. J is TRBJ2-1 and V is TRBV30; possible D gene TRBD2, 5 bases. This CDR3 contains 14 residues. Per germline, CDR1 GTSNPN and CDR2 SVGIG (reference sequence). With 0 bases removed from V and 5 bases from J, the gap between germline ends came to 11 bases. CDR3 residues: CAWSVPGLDNEQFF. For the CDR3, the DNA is TGTGCCTGGAGTGTACCTGGACTCGACAATGAGCAGTTCTTC.

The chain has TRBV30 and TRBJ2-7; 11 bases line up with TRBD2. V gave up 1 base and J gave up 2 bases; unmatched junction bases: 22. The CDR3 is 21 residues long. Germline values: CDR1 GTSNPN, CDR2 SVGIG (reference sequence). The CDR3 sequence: CAWSDPITGTSGKTRPYEQYF. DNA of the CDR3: TGTGCCTGGAGTGACCCCATAACCGGGACTAGCGGAAAAACTCGACCCTACGAGCAGTACTTC.

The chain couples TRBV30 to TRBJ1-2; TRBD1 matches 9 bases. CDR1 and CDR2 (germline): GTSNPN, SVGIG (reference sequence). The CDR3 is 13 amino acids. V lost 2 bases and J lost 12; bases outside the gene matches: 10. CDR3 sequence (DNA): TGTGCCTGGAGTCCATGGGGGACAGGGCAAGACACCTTC. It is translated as CAWSPWGTGQDTF.

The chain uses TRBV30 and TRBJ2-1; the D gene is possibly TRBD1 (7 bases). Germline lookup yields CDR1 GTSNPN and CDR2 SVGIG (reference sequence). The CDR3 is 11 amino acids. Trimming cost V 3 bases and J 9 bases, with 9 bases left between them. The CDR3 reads CAWREGAEQFF. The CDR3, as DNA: TGTGCCTGGAGGGAGGGGGCTGAGCAGTTCTTC.

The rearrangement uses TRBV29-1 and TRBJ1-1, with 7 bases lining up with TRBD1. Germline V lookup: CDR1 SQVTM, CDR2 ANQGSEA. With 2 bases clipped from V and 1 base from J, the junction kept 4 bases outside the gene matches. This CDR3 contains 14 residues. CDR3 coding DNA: TGCAGCGTTGAACCGACAGGGACGAACACTGAAGCTTTCTTT. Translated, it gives CSVEPTGTNTEAFF.

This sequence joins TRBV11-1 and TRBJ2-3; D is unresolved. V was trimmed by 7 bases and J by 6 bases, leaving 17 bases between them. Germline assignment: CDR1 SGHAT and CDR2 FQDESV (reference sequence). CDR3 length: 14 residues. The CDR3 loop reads CASTNEDSVDTQYF. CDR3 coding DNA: TGTGCCAGCACAAACGAAGACTCCGTCGATACGCAGTATTTT.

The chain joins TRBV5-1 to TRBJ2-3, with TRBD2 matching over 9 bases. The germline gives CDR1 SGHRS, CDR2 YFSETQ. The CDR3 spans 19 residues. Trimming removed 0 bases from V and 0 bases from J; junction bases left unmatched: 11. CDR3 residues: CASSLAGTSSQISTDTQYF. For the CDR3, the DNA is TGCGCCAGCAGCTTGGCCGGGACTAGCAGCCAAATTAGCACAGATACGCAGTATTTT.

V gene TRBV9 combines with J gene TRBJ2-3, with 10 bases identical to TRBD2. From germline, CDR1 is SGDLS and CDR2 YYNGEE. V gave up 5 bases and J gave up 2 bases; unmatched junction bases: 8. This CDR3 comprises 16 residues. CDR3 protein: CASSALAGGDTDTQYF. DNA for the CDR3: TGTGCCAGCAGTGCATTAGCGGGGGGAGACACAGATACGCAGTATTTT.

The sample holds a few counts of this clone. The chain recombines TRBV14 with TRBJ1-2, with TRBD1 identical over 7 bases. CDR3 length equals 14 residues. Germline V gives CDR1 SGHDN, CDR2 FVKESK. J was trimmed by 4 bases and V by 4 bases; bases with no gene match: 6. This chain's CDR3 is CASSRGQRTYGYTF. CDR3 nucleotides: TGTGCCAGCAGCCGGGGACAGCGAACCTATGGCTACACCTTC.

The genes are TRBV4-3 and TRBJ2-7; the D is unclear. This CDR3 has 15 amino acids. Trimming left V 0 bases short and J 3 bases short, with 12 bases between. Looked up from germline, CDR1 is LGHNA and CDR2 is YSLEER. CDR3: CASSQDLTEYYEQYF. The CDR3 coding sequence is TGCGCCAGCAGCCAAGATCTAACAGAATACTACGAGCAGTACTTC.

CDR3 amino acids: CAWATGIQETQYF. CDR3 bases: TGTGCCTGGGCTACGGGCATCCAAGAGACCCAGTACTTC. This chain uses TRBV30 with TRBJ2-5; no firm D call. V was shortened by 5 bases and J by 1 base, with 11 bases between the two germline ends. The CDR3 runs 13 residues. Looked up from germline, CDR1 is GTSNPN and CDR2 is SVGIG (reference sequence).

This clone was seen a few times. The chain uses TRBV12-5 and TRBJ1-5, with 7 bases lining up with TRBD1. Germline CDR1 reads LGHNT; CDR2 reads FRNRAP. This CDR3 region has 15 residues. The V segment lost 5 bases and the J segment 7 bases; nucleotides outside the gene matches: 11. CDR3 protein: CASGKTGDLEQPQHF. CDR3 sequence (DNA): TGTGCTAGTGGTAAAACAGGGGACCTCGAACAGCCCCAGCATTTT.

CDR3 region: CASSPVGERTNKNIQYF. The DNA of the CDR3 is TGTGCCAGCAGCCCAGTCGGGGAGCGGACGAATAAAAACATTCAGTACTTC. The rearrangement uses TRBV11-2 and TRBJ2-4, with D possibly matching TRBD2 (5 bases). This CDR3 comprises 17 residues. The germline V and J ends were trimmed by 5 bases and 4 bases, with 21 bases remaining between them. Germline assignment: CDR1 SGHAT and CDR2 FQNNGV.

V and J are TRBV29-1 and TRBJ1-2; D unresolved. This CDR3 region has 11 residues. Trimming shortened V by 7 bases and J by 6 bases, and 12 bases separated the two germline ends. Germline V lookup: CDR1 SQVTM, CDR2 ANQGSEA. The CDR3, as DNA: TGCAGCGGAGGAGGAAGAGATGGCTACACCTTC. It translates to CSGGGRDGYTF.

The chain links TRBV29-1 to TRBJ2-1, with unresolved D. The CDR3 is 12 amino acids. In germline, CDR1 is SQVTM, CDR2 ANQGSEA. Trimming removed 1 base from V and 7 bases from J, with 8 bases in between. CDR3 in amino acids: CSVEGDLNEQFF. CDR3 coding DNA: TGCAGCGTTGAAGGGGATTTGAATGAGCAGTTCTTC.

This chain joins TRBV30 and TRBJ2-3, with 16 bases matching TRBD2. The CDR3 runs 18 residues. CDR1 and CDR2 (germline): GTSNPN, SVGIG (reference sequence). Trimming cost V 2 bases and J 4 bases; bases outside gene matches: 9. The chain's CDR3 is CAWSSPGLAGGQPDTQYF. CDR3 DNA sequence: TGTGCCTGGAGTTCGCCGGGACTAGCGGGGGGGCAGCCAGATACGCAGTATTTT.

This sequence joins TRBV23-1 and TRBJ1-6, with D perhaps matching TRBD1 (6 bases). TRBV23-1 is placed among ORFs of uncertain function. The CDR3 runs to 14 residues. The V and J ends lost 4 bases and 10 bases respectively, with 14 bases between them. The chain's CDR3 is CASSLRGKESPLHF. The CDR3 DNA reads TGCGCCAGCAGTCTGAGGGGGAAAGAATCACCCCTCCACTTT.

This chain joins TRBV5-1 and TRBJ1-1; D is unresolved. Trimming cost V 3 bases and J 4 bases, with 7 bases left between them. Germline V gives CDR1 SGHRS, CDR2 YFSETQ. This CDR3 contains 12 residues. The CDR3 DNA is TGCGCCAGCAGCTCCTGGGGCACTGAAGCTTTCTTT. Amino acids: CASSSWGTEAFF.

The CDR3, as DNA: TGTGCCAGCAGCTTAGTAGGTTACACCGGGGAGCTGTTTTTT. This encodes CASSLVGYTGELFF. This rearrangement joins TRBV7-2 to TRBJ2-2; no clear D. Trimming took 1 base from V and 3 from J, leaving 6 bases between them. CDR1 and CDR2 from the germline V gene are SGHTA and FQGNSA. This CDR3 has 14 residues.